One sample yielded the 15 T cell receptor beta chains listed below, sequenced in a study of T cells after yellow fever vaccination. TCRdb reprocessed the 5' RACE reads via MiXCR and lists one record per CDR3 protein. Among 450,000 to 550,000 distinct CDR3 sequences listed, about a fifth were seen once. Sequenced material: PBMCs, taken roughly 20 days after the first yellow fever vaccination. These TCRs come from a man younger than 35 who received the YFV17D yellow fever vaccine.

A single count supports this clonotype. This sequence may be a read error, since a much larger clone differs from it by one base. This chain links TRBV20-1 with TRBJ1-6; 9 positions match TRBD1. The germline CDR1 and CDR2 sequences are DFQATT and SNEGSKA (reference sequence). V lost 4 bases to trimming and J lost 6 bases; unmatched junction nucleotides: 4. The length of the CDR3 is 14 residues. The CDR3 nucleotides read TGCAGTGCTATGGGACAGGGTGGTAATTCACCCCTCCACTTT. Protein: CSAMGQGGNSPLHF.

The chain has TRBV20-1 and TRBJ2-2; 9 bases map to TRBD2. Germline assignment: CDR1 DFQATT and CDR2 SNEGSKA (reference sequence). The length of the CDR3 is 15 residues. V lost 3 bases to trimming and J lost 3 bases; unmatched junction nucleotides: 5. The DNA of the CDR3 is TGCAGTGCTAGCAGGGCTAGCGGGGACACCGGGGAGCTGTTTTTT. It translates to CSASRASGDTGELFF.

This clonotype was observed a handful of times. The chain couples TRBV5-1 to TRBJ2-3; 8 bases fit TRBD1. This CDR3 region has 13 residues. Trimming cost V 5 bases and J 4 bases; bases outside gene matches: 3. Germline V CDR1 and CDR2: SGHRS, YFSETQ. The CDR3 reads CASRGQVSDTQYF. The CDR3 DNA reads TGCGCCAGCAGGGGACAGGTATCAGATACGCAGTATTTT.

There are many counts of this clonotype. The J gene is TRBJ2-5, the V gene TRBV12-3 or TRBV12-4; the D gene is possibly TRBD2 (6 bases). The CDR3 totals 13 residues. Trimming stripped 1 base from V and 5 bases from J, with 8 bases between. The CDR3 region is CASSLGGVETQYF. The CDR3 DNA reads as TGTGCCAGCAGTTTAGGGGGGGTCGAGACCCAGTACTTC.

The J gene is TRBJ1-5, the V gene TRBV6-5; D is ambiguous. Germline CDR1 is MNHEY and CDR2 is SVGAGI. This CDR3 region has 14 residues. V lost 4 bases, J lost 0 bases, and 7 bases lay in between. The CDR3 loop is CASSSSDSNQPQHF. The DNA for the CDR3 is TGTGCCAGCAGTTCGTCCGATAGCAATCAGCCCCAGCATTTT.

This sequence joins TRBV12-3 or TRBV12-4 and TRBJ2-7; 8 positions match TRBD1. This CDR3 is built from 15 residues. J gave up 0 bases and V 6 bases, and 7 bases lay outside the gene matches. CDR3 sequence reads: CASSRTGLVSYEQYF. The DNA of the CDR3 is TGTGCCAGCAGCCGGACAGGGCTGGTCTCCTACGAGCAGTACTTC.

This clonotype was seen more than once but under ten times. This chain uses TRBV10-2 with TRBJ2-3; D not resolved. Trimming shortened V by 5 bases and J by 2 bases, and 11 bases separated the two germline ends. CDR1 and CDR2 from the germline V gene are WSHSY and SAAADI. This CDR3 region has 14 residues. The CDR3 nucleotides read TGCGCCAGCAGTCCTAGTCACTACACAGATACGCAGTATTTT. Translation gives CASSPSHYTDTQYF.

The rearrangement uses TRBV5-1 and TRBJ1-4, with a weak D call TRBD1 (5 bases). The CDR3 spans 15 residues. Germline V gene data show CDR1 as SGHRS and CDR2 as YFSETQ. V was clipped by 4 bases and J by 8 bases, with 18 bases between them. The CDR3 sequence is CASSHRDPGGEKLFF. The CDR3 nucleotides read TGCGCCAGCAGCCACCGGGACCCAGGTGGGGAAAAACTGTTTTTT.

A few counts support this clonotype. The genes are TRBV28 and TRBJ1-2; D unresolved. Germline V gene data show CDR1 as MDHEN and CDR2 as SYDVKM. V dropped 1 base and J dropped 0 bases, with 9 bases sitting between them. The CDR3 is 15 residues long. This CDR3 reads CASSLFIQANYGYTF. The CDR3 bases are TGTGCCAGCAGTTTATTTATCCAGGCTAACTATGGCTACACCTTC.

Only a few counts were recorded for this clonotype. The chain carries TRBV7-2 and TRBJ1-2; D is undetermined. Germline assignment: CDR1 SGHTA and CDR2 FQGNSA. The CDR3 sequence is 15 residues long. V was clipped by 4 bases and J by 4 bases, with 16 bases between them. The chain's CDR3 is CASSSPDGNGYGYTF. The CDR3 DNA follows: TGTGCCAGCAGCTCGCCGGATGGGAACGGCTATGGCTACACCTTC. Variable domain in full (rest from reference TRBV7-2 and TRBJ1-2): GAGVSQSPSNKVTEKGKDVELRCDPISGHTALYWYRQSLGQGLEFLIYFQGNSAPDKSGLPSDRFSAERTGGSVSTLTIQRTQQEDSAVYLCASSSPDGNGYGYTFGSGTRLTVV.

This clonotype came up once. The V and J genes are TRBV7-2 and TRBJ1-2; the D is unclear. Looked up from germline, CDR1 is SGHTA and CDR2 is FQGNSA. V was clipped by 2 bases and J by 6 bases, with 10 bases between them. The CDR3 extends over 13 amino acids. In DNA form, the CDR3 reads TGTGCCAGCAGCTTACCGGCCATCGATGGCTACACCTTC. The encoded protein is CASSLPAIDGYTF.

In nucleotides, the CDR3 is TGTGCCAGCAGTTACTGGCGGCCGGGGGAAAAACTGTTTTTT. This translates into CASSYWRPGEKLFF. The rearrangement uses TRBV6-5 and TRBJ1-4; D is ambiguous. The germline V and J ends were trimmed by 1 base and 8 bases, with 11 bases remaining between them. Germline CDR1 reads MNHEY; CDR2 reads SVGAGI. The length of the CDR3 is 14 residues.

This chain connects TRBV5-1 to TRBJ2-3; D possibly corresponds to TRBD2 (6 bases). Germline CDR1 and CDR2: SGHRS and YFSETQ. CDR3 length equals 16 residues. V was shortened by 4 bases and J by 4 bases, with 19 bases between the two germline ends. The CDR3: CASSPGRMGGADTQYF. CDR3 nucleotides: TGCGCCAGCAGCCCGGGCCGAATGGGAGGAGCAGATACGCAGTATTTT.

This clonotype was detected only a few times. V and J are TRBV6-5 and TRBJ1-1, with D unclear. V lost 0 bases and J lost 4, with 12 bases in between. The CDR3 consists of 15 residues. Germline V gene sequence: CDR1 MNHEY, CDR2 SVGAGI. CDR3 residues: CASSYSKALGTEAFF. The CDR3 nucleotides are TGTGCCAGCAGTTACTCAAAGGCGCTGGGCACTGAAGCTTTCTTT.

This chain links TRBV5-1 with TRBJ2-1; 10 bases map to TRBD1. Unmatched junction bases numbered 1, after V lost 0 bases and J lost 7 bases. Per the germline V gene, CDR1 is SGHRS and CDR2 is YFSETQ. CDR3 size: 14 residues. CDR3 coding DNA: TGCGCCAGCAGCTTGGGGGGACAGGGGAATGAGCAGTTCTTC. Translated, it gives CASSLGGQGNEQFF.